Listed below are T cell receptor beta chains from one sample, sequenced in a study of memory CD4+ T cells and cytomegalovirus serostatus. Sequencing was performed with immunoSEQ multiplex PCR; in TCRdb, only in-frame clones are kept and a portion is missing. The sample contains 80,000 or so clones, about 73% of which appear only once. Sample: memory CD4+ T cells from blood. These receptors came from an adult in good health and CMV-seropositive. The CDR3 runs from the conserved cysteine through the conserved F or W.

v_call	j_call	cdr3_aa
TRBV2	TRBJ1-5	CASSWNREGGQPQHF
TRBV5-1	TRBJ2-5	CASSRVAGSIGGYQETQYF
TRBV30	TRBJ1-2	CASTLGGGYTF
TRBV5-1	TRBJ2-6	CASSFQGANSGANVLTF
TRBV7-9	TRBJ2-7	CASSSADRVGYEQYF
TRBV18	TRBJ1-6	CASSQGPANSPLHF
TRBV11-3	TRBJ1-2	CASSPRQGRTNGYTF
TRBV28	TRBJ2-2	CASSPGTVNTGELFF
TRBV6-1	TRBJ2-1	CASSEDFPSYNEQFF
TRBV5-6	TRBJ2-7	CASSLLGALYEQYF
TRBV18	TRBJ2-7	CASSPSTGAGEQYF
TRBV19	TRBJ1-1	CASHGPNEAFF
TRBV11-3	TRBJ1-1	CASSETGGANTEAFF
TRBV7-2	TRBJ2-1	CASSFLMLGSSYNEQFF